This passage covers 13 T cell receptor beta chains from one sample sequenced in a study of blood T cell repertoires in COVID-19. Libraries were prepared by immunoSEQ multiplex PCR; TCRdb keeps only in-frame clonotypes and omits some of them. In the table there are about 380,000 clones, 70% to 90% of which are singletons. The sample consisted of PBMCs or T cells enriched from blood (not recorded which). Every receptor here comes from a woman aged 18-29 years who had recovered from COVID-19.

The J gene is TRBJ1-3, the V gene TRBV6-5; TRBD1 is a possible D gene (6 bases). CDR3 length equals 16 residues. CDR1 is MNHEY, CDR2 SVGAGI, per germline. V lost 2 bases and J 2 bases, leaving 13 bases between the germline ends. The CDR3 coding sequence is TGTGCCAGCAGTTACGCGCCGACAGGAGCTGGAAACACCATATATTTT. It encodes CASSYAPTGAGNTIYF.

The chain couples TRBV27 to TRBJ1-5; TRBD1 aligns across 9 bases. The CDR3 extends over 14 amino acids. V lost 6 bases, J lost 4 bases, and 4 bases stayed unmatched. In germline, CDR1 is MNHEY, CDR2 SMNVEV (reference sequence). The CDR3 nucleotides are TGTGCCAGCAGCGAGGGACAGGGTAATCAGCCCCAGCATTTT. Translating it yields CASSEGQGNQPQHF.

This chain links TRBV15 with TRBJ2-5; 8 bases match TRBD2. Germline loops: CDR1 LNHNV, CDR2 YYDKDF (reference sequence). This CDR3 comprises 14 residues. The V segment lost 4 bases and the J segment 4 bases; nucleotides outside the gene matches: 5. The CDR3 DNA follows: TGTGCCACCAGCAACCGGGGGGGCAGAGAGACCCAGTACTTC. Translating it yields CATSNRGGRETQYF. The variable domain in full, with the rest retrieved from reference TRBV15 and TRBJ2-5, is DAMVIQNPRYQVTQFGKPVTLSCSQTLNHNVMYWYQQKSSQAPKLLFHYYDKDFNNEADTPDNFQSRRPNTSFCFLDIRSPGLGDTAMYLCATSNRGGRETQYFGPGTRLLVL.

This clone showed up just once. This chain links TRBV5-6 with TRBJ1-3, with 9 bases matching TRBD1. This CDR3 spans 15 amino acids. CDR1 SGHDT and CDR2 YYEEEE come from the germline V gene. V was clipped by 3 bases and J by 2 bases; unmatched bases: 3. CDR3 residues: CASSWDRATGNTIYF. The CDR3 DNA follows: TGTGCCAGCAGCTGGGACAGGGCAACTGGAAACACCATATATTTT.

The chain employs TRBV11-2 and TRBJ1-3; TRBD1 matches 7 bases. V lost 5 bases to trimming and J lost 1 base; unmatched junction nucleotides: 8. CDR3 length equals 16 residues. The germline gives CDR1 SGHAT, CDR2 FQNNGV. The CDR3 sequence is CASSVGGKKSGNTIYF. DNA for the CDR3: TGTGCCAGCAGCGTAGGGGGCAAGAAGTCTGGAAACACCATATATTTT.

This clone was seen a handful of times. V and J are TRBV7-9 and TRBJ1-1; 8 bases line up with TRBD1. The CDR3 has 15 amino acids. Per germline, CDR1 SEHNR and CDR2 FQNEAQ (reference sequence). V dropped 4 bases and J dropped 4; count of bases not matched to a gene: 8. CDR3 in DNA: TGTGCCAGCAGCTCGCAAGGACAGGGAGGCACTGAAGCTTTCTTT. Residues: CASSSQGQGGTEAFF.

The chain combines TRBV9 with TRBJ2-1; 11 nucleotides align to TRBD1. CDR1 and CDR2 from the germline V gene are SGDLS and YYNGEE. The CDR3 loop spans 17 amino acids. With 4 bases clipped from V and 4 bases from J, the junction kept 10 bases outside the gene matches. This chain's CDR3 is CASSPGQGAWAYNEQFF. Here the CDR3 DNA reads TGTGCCAGCAGCCCTGGACAGGGGGCATGGGCATACAATGAGCAGTTCTTC.

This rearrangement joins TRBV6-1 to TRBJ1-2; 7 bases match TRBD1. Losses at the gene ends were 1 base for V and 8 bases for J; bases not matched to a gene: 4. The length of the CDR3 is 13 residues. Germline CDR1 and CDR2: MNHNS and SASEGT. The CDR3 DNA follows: TGTGCCAGCAGTGAAGGACAGGGCCGGGGCTACACCTTC. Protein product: CASSEGQGRGYTF.

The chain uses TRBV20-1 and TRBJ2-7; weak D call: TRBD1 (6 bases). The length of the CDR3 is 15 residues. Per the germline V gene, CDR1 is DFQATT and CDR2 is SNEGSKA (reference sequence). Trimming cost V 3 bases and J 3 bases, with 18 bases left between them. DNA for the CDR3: TGCAGTGCTAGTGAACAGGGAATGCCCAACTACGAGCAGTACTTC. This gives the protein CSASEQGMPNYEQYF.

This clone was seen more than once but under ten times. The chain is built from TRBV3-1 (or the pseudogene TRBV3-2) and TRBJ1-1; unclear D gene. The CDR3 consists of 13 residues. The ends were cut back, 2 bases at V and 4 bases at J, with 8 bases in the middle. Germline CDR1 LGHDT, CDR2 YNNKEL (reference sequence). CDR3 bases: TGTGCCAGCAGCCAAACACAACGCACTGAAGCTTTCTTT. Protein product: CASSQTQRTEAFF.

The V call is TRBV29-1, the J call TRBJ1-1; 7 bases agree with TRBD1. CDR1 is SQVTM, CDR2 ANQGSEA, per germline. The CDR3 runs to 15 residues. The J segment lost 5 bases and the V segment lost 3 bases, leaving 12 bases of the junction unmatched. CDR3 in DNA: TGCAGCGTTGAGGGGGTGAGGGGGCGGTCAACTGAAGCTTTCTTT. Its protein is CSVEGVRGRSTEAFF.

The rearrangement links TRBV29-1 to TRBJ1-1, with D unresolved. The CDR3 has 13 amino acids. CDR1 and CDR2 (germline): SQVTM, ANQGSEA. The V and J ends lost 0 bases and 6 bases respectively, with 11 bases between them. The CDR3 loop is CSVEDLANAEAFF. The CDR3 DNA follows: TGCAGCGTTGAAGATCTAGCGAATGCTGAAGCTTTCTTT.

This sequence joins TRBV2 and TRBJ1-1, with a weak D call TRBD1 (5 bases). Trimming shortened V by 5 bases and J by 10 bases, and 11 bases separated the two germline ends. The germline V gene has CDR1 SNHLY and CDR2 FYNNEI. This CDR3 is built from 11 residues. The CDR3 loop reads CASSLQVGAFF. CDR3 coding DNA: TGTGCCAGCAGTTTACAGGTTGGAGCTTTCTTT.